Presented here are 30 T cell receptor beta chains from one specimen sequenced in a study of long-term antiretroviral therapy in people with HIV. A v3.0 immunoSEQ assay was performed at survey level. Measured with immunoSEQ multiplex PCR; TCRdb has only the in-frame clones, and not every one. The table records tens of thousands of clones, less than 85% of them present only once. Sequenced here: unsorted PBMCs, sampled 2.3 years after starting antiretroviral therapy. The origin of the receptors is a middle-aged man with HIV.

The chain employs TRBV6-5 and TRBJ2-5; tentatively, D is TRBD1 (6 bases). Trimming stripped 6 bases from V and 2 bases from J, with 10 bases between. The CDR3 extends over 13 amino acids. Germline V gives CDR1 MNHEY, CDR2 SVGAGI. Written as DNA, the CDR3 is TGTGCCAGCAGAAGGGACATTCAAGAGACCCAGTACTTC. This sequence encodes CASRRDIQETQYF.

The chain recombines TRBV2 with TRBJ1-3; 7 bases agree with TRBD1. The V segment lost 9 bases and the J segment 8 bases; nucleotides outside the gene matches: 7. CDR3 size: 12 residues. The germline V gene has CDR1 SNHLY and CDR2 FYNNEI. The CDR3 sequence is CASNRGWDTIYF. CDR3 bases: TGTGCCAGTAACAGGGGCTGGGACACCATATATTTT.

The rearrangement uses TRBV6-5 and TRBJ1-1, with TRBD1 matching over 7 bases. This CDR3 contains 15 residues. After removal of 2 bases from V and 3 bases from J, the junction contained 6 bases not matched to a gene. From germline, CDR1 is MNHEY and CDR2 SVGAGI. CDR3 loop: CASSYRGGADTEAFF. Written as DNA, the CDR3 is TGTGCCAGCAGTTACCGAGGGGGCGCGGACACTGAAGCTTTCTTT.

The CDR3 nucleotides read TGTGCCAGCAGCTCTGAGGGTGAGCAGTACTTC. This sequence encodes CASSSEGEQYF. This chain connects TRBV4-2 to TRBJ2-7, with D maybe TRBD2 (5 bases). The V gene's germline CDR1 is LGHNA and CDR2 YNFKEQ. This CDR3 contains 11 residues. The ends were cut back, 5 bases at V and 7 bases at J, with 9 bases in the middle.

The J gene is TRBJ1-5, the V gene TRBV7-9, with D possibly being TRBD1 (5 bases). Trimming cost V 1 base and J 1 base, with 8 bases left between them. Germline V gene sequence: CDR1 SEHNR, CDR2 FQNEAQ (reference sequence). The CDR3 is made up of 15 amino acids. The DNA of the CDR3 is TGTGCCAGCAGCTTAGGGGGACCCAGCAATCAGCCCCAGCATTTT. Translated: CASSLGGPSNQPQHF.

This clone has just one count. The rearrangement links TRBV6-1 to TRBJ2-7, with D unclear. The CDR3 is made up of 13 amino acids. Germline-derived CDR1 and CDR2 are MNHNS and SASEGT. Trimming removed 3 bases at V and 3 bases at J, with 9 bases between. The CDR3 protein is CASSEWQVYEQYF. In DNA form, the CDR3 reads TGTGCCAGCAGTGAGTGGCAGGTCTACGAGCAGTACTTC.

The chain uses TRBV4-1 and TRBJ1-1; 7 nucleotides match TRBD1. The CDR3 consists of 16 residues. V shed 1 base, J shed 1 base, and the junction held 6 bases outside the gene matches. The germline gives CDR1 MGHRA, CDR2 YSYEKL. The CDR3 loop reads CASSQAPGQPNTEAFF. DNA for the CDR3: TGCGCCAGCAGCCAAGCCCCGGGACAGCCGAACACTGAAGCTTTCTTT.

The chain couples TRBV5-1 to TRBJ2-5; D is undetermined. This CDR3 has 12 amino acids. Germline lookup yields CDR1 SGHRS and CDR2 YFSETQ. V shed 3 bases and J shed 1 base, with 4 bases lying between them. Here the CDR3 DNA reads TGCGCCAGCAGCTCCCTCCAAGAGACCCAGTACTTC. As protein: CASSSLQETQYF. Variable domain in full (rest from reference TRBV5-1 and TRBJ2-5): KAGVTQTPRYLIKTRGQQVTLSCSPISGHRSVSWYQQTPGQGLQFLFEYFSETQRNKGNFPGRFSGRQFSNSRSEMNVSTLELGDSALYLCASSSLQETQYFGPGTRLLVL.

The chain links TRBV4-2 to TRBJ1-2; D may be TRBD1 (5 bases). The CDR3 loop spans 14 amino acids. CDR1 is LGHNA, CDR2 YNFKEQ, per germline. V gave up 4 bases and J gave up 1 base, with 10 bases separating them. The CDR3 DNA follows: TGTGCCAGCAGCCCGGGTGGGGGTAACTATGGCTACACCTTC. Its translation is CASSPGGGNYGYTF.

The CDR3 DNA sequence: TGTGCCAGCAGTGAAAATGTAGGCTACACTGAAGCTTTCTTT. The encoded protein is CASSENVGYTEAFF. The gene calls are TRBV6-1 and TRBJ1-1; no clear D gene. Trimming pared 2 bases from V and 3 bases from J, leaving 10 bases between. CDR3 length: 14 amino acids. Germline-derived CDR1 and CDR2 are MNHNS and SASEGT.

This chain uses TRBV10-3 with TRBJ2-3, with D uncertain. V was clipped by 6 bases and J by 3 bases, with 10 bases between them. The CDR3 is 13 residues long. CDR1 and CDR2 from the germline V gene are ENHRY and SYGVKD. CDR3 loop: CAIRNGPTDTQYF. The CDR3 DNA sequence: TGTGCCATCAGAAATGGGCCGACAGATACGCAGTATTTT.

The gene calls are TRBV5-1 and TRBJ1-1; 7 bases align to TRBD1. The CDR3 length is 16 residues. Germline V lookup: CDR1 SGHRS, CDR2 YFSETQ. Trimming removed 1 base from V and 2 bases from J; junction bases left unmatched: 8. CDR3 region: CASSLLTGVNNTEAFF. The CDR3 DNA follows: TGCGCCAGCAGCTTGTTAACAGGGGTTAATAACACTGAAGCTTTCTTT.

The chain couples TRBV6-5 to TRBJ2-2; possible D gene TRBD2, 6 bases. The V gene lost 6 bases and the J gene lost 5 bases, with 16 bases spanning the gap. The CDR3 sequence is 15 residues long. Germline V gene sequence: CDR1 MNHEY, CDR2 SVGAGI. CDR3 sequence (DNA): TGTGCCAGCAGGCCGGGGGAGAGGCGGACCGGGGAGCTGTTTTTT. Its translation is CASRPGERRTGELFF.

The chain's CDR3 is CASSLTIPGQTYEQYF. CDR3 sequence (DNA): TGCGCCAGCAGCTTGACCATACCGGGACAGACCTACGAGCAGTACTTC. The chain joins TRBV5-1 to TRBJ2-7; 7 bases agree with TRBD1. Germline V gives CDR1 SGHRS, CDR2 YFSETQ. With V trimmed by 1 base and J by 2 bases, 9 bases remained unmatched. The CDR3 loop spans 16 amino acids.

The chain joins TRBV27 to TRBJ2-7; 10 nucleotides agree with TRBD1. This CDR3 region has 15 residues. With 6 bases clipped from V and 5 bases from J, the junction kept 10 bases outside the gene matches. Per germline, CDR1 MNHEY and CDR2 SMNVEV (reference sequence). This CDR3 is CASRSVTGGFDEQYF. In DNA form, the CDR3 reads TGTGCCAGCAGATCGGTGACAGGGGGCTTTGACGAGCAGTACTTC.

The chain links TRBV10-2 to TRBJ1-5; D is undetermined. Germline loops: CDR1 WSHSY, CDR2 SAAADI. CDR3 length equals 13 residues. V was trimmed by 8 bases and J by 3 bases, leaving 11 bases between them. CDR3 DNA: TGCGCCAGCCTGGACGGGTTCAATCAGCCCCAGCATTTT. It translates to CASLDGFNQPQHF.

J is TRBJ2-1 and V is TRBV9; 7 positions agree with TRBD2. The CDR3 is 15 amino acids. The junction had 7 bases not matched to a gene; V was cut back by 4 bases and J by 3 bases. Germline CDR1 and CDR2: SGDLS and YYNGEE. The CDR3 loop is CASSPQGGDYNEQFF. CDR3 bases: TGTGCCAGCAGCCCCCAGGGAGGGGACTACAATGAGCAGTTCTTC.

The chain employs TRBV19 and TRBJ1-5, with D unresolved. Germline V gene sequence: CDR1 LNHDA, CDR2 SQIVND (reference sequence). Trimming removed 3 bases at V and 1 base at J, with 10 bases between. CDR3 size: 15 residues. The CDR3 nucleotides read TGTGCCAGTAGTATCGCGGGGTTCAGCAATCAGCCCCAGCATTTT. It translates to CASSIAGFSNQPQHF.

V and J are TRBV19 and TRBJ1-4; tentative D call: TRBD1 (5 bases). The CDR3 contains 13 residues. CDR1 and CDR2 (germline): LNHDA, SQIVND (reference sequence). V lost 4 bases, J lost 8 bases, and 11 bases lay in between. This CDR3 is CASSTVKGEKLFF. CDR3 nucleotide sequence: TGTGCCAGTAGTACCGTTAAGGGGGAAAAACTGTTTTTT.

CDR3 DNA: TGTGCCAGCAGTGAACAGAATAGCAATCAGCCCCAGCATTTT. As protein: CASSEQNSNQPQHF. J is TRBJ1-5 and V is TRBV6-1; D remains unclear. V was cut by 2 bases and J by 0 bases, with 5 bases left in between. Germline CDR1 reads MNHNS; CDR2 reads SASEGT. The length of the CDR3 is 14 residues.

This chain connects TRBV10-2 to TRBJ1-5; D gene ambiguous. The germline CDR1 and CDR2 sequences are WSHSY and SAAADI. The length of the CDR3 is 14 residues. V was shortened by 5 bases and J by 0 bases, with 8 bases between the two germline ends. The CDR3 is CASSLGSSNQPQHF. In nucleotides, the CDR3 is TGCGCCAGCAGTCTTGGGAGTAGCAATCAGCCCCAGCATTTT.

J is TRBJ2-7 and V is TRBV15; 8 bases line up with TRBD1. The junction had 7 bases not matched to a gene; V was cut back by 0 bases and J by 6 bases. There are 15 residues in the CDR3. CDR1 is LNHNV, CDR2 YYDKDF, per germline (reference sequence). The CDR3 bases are TGTGCCACCAGCAGAGAGCAGGGGGCGGCTGGCGAGCAGTACTTC. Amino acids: CATSREQGAAGEQYF.

The CDR3 region is CASSPWTGGNTEAFF. CDR3 nucleotides: TGTGCCAGCAGCCCTTGGACAGGGGGGAACACTGAAGCTTTCTTT. The chain carries TRBV7-9 and TRBJ1-1, with 10 nucleotides matching TRBD1. Trimming cost V 5 bases and J 1 base; bases outside gene matches: 4. Germline-derived CDR1 and CDR2 are SEHNR and FQNEAQ (reference sequence). This CDR3 contains 15 residues. Drawing the rest from reference TRBV7-9 and TRBJ1-1, the complete variable domain is DTGVSQNPRHKITKRGQNVTFRCDPISEHNRLYWYRQTLGQGPEFLTYFQNEAQLEKSRLLSDRFSAERPKGSFSTLEIQRTEQGDSAMYLCASSPWTGGNTEAFFGQGTRLTVV.

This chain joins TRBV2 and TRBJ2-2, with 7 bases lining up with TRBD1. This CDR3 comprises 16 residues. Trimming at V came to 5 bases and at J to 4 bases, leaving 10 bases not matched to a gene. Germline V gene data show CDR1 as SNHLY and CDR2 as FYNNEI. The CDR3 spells CASSQQGPSGTGELFF. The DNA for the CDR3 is TGTGCCAGCAGTCAACAGGGGCCCTCGGGCACCGGGGAGCTGTTTTTT.

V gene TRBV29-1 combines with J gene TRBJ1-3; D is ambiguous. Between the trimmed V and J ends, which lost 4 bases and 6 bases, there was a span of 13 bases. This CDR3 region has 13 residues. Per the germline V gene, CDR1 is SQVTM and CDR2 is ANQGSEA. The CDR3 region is CSVAGGSENTIYF. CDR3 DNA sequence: TGCAGCGTTGCTGGAGGATCCGAAAACACCATATATTTT.

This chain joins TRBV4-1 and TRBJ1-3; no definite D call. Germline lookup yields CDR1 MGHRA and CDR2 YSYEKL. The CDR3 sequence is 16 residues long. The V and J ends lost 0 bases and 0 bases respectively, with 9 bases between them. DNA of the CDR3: TGCGCCAGCAGCCAAGATCCGAGGCCCTCTGGAAACACCATATATTTT. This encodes CASSQDPRPSGNTIYF.

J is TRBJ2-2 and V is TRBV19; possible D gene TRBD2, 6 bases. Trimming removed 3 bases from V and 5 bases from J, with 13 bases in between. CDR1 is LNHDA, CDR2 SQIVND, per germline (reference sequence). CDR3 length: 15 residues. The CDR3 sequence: CASSMGSAGTGELFF. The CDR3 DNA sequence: TGTGCCAGTAGTATGGGTAGCGCGGGAACCGGGGAGCTGTTTTTT.

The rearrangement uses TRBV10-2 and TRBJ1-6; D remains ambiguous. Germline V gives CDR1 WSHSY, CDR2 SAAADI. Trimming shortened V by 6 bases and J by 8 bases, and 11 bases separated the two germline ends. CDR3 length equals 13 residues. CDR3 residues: CASRKGIDSPLHF. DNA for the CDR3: TGCGCCAGCAGGAAGGGAATAGATTCACCCCTCCACTTT.

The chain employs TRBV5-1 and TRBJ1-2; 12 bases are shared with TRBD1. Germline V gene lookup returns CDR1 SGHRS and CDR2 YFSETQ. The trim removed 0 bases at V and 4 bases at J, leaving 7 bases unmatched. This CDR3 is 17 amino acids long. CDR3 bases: TGCGCCAGCAGCTTGGCGGGACAGGGGGCAAAAACCTATGGCTACACCTTC. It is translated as CASSLAGQGAKTYGYTF.

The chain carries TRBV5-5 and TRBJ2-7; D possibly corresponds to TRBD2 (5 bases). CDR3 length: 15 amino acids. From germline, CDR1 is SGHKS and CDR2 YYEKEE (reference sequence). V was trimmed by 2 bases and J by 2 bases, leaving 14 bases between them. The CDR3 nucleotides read TGTGCCAGCAGCTTCTTCCGCGCCGGGGCCTACGAGCAGTACTTC. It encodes CASSFFRAGAYEQYF.